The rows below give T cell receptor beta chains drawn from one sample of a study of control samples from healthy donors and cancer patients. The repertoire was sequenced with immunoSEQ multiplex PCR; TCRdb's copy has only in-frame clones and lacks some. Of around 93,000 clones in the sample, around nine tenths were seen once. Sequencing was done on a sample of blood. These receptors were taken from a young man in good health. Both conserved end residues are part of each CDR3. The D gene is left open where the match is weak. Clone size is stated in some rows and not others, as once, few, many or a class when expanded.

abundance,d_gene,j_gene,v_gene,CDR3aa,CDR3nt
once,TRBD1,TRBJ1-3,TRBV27,CASSTGTASGNTIYF,TGTGCCAGCAGTACAGGGACAGCATCTGGAAACACCATATATTTT
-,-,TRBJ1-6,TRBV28,CASSSPMNRDPRRAPLHF,TGTGCCAGCAGTTCACCAATGAACCGGGACCCACGGAGGGCACCCCTCCACTTT
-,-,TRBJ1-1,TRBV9,CASSEDPMNTEAFF,TGTGCCAGCAGCGAGGACCCCATGAACACTGAAGCTTTCTTT
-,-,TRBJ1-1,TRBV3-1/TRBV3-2,CASSPHREGNTEAFF,TGTGCCAGCAGCCCCCACCGGGAGGGTAACACTGAAGCTTTCTTT
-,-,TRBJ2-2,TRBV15,CATSRVDWTSEDTGELFF,TGTGCCACCAGCAGAGTAGATTGGACTTCAGAAGACACCGGGGAGCTGTTTTTT
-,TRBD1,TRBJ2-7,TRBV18,CASSPPGTGSYEQYF,TGTGCCAGCTCACCACCGGGGACAGGTTCCTACGAGCAGTACTTC
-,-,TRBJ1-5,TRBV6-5,CASSRAGGTNQPQHF,TGTGCCAGCAGCCGCGCCGGCGGAACTAATCAGCCCCAGCATTTT
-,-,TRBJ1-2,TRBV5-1,CASSLGAGYDGYTF,TGCGCCAGCAGCTTGGGGGCGGGCTATGATGGCTACACCTTC
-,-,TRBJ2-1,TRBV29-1,CSVADSTGEQFF,TGCAGCGTTGCAGATTCAACGGGTGAGCAGTTCTTC
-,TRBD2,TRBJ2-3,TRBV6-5,CASSREAGRKQYF,TGTGCCAGCAGCCGTGAAGCGGGAAGGAAGCAGTATTTT
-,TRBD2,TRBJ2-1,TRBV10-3,CATKEGGPGGYNEQFF,TGTGCCACGAAGGAGGGCGGTCCGGGAGGTTACAATGAGCAGTTCTTC
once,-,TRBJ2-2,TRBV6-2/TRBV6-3,CASSGLIAGELFF,TGTGCCAGCAGTGGACTCATCGCCGGGGAGCTGTTTTTT
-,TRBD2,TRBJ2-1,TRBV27,CASFSGRRVNEQFF,TGTGCCAGTTTTAGCGGGAGAAGGGTCAATGAGCAGTTCTTC
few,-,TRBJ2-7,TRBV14,CASSPANYEQYF,TGTGCCAGCAGCCCGGCGAATTACGAGCAGTACTTC
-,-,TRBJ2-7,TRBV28,CASDPGSTSEQYF,TGTGCCAGCGACCCTGGGAGTACTAGCGAGCAGTACTTC
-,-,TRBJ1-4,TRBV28,CASSLFRGSDEKLFF,TGTGCCAGCAGTTTATTCCGAGGGTCTGATGAAAAACTGTTTTTT
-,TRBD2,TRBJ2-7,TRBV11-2,CASSPLGRTSSYEQYF,TGTGCCAGCAGCCCTCTTGGGAGGACTAGCTCCTACGAGCAGTACTTC
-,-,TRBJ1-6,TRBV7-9,CASRPPWAAANSPLHF,TGTGCCAGCAGACCCCCCTGGGCGGCAGCAAATTCACCCCTCCACTTT
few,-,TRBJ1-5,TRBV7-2,CASSLQGEGHNQPQHF,TGTGCCAGCAGCTTACAGGGAGAGGGACACAATCAGCCCCAGCATTTT
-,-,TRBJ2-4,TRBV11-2,CASSLVSGGVAKNIQYF,TGTGCCAGCAGCTTAGTGTCTGGTGGGGTAGCCAAAAACATTCAGTACTTC
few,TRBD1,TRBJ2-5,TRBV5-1,CASSDRVQETQYF,TGCGCCAGCAGCGACAGGGTGCAAGAGACCCAGTACTTC
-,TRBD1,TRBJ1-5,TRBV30,CAWSGTENQPQHF,TGTGCCTGGAGCGGGACAGAGAATCAGCCCCAGCATTTT
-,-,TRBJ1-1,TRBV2,CASSVGATTEAFF,TGTGCCAGCAGTGTGGGGGCGACCACCGAAGCTTTCTTT
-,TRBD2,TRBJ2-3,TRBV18,CASSSQRESGTDTQYF,TGTGCCAGCTCTTCACAGCGGGAGTCGGGCACAGATACGCAGTATTTT
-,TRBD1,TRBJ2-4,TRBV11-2,CASSLAPDRGLYF,TGTGCCAGCAGCTTAGCACCGGACAGGGGCCTTTACTTC
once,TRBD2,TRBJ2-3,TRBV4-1,CASSQDNNRGGPDTQYF,TGCGCCAGCAGCCAAGATAATAATCGGGGAGGGCCAGATACGCAGTATTTT
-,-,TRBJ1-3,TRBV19,CASSVEGGLNSGNTIYF,TGTGCCAGTAGTGTCGAGGGGGGGCTTAACTCTGGAAACACCATATATTTT
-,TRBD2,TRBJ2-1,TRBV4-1,CASSQDRAGGPSNEQFF,TGCGCCAGCAGCCAAGATCGCGCGGGAGGGCCATCCAATGAGCAGTTCTTC
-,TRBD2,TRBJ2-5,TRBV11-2,CASSLEASGQETQYF,TGTGCCAGCAGCTTAGAAGCTAGCGGACAAGAGACCCAGTACTTC
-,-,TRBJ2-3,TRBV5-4,CASSPKGADTQYF,TGTGCCAGCAGCCCCAAGGGGGCAGATACGCAGTATTTT
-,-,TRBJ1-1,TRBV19,CASSISYIGDTEAFF,TGTGCCAGTAGTATTTCGTACATCGGGGACACTGAAGCTTTCTTT
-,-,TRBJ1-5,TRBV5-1,CASSREGTYNQPQHF,TGCGCCAGCAGCCGGGAGGGGACGTACAATCAGCCCCAGCATTTT
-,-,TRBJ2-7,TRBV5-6,CASSPRGNGAYEQYF,TGTGCCAGCAGCCCCCGGGGAAACGGGGCCTACGAGCAGTACTTC